Given below is one TCR beta chain in context. The target antigen is unknown. The record originates from a study of radiotherapy plus CTLA-4 blockade in lung cancer. Study in general: For roughly 19% of patients, objective responses occurred, and approximately 31% had disease control.

Only in-frame clones appear in the TCRdb table, and some are missing; sequencing was by immunoSEQ multiplex PCR. The table has 50,000 to 65,000 clones, under 80% seen once. General observations from the study: According to reports, early shifts in blood T cell clones, alongside interferon-beta, forecast response most accurately. Among blood TCR repertoires after radiotherapy plus ipilimumab, tumor-derived clones expanded.

Focal radiation plus CTLA-4 blockade with ipilimumab was administered to patients who had chemo-refractory metastatic non-small-cell lung cancer. Trimming pared 5 bases from V and 7 bases from J, leaving 18 bases between. The CDR3 runs to 15 residues. Germline loops: CDR1 MNHEY, CDR2 SMNVEV (reference sequence). The rearrangement joins TRBV27 to TRBJ2-1; D is perhaps TRBD2 (6 bases). The sequencing here drew on peripheral blood, taken from a patient treated with radiotherapy plus ipilimumab. The receptor comes from a human donor with non-small cell lung cancer who had a complete response to radiotherapy plus ipilimumab. This chain's CDR3 is CASSPRGTVQNEQFF. CDR3 DNA sequence: TGTGCCAGCAGTCCTCGGGGGACCGTTCAGAATGAGCAGTTCTTC.